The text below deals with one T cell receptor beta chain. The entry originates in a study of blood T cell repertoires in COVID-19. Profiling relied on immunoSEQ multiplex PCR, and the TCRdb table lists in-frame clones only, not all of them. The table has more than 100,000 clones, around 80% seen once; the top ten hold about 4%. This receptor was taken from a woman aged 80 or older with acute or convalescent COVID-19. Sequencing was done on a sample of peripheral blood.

The CDR3 DNA is TGTGCCAGCAGTTTCGGGGGAGGAGATGGCAATCAGCCCCAGCATTTT. Residues: CASSFGGGDGNQPQHF. The chain joins TRBV28 to TRBJ1-5; D is perhaps TRBD1 (5 bases). The CDR3 spans 16 residues. Trimming cost V 3 bases and J 2 bases, with 14 bases left between them. Looked up from germline, CDR1 is MDHEN and CDR2 is SYDVKM.